The clone carrying this T cell receptor beta chain was found once. This sample is part of a study of technical replicates of blood from a handful of donors. The CDR3 runs to 15 residues. The germline V and J ends were trimmed by 0 bases and 0 bases, with 6 bases remaining between them. The germline CDR1 and CDR2 sequences are SGHKS and YYEKEE (reference sequence). Sequenced by immunoSEQ multiplex PCR; TCRdb stores in-frame clones only, minus some. The table lists under 85,000 clones, around 96% of them singletons. This TCR derives from a human donor in good health. The sequenced material came from T cells isolated from PBMCs. V and J are TRBV5-5 and TRBJ1-4; no clear D. The CDR3 spells CASSLAEATNEKLFF. The CDR3 region has the DNA TGTGCCAGCAGCTTGGCCGAGGCAACTAATGAAAAACTGTTTTTT. The full variable domain, with the rest looked up from reference TRBV5-5 and TRBJ1-4, is DAGVTQSPTHLIKTRGQQVTLRCSPISGHKSVSWYQQVLGQGPQFIFQYYEKEERGRGNFPDRFSARQFPNYSSELNVNALLLGDSALYLCASSLAEATNEKLFFGSGTQLSVL.